This T cell receptor (beta chain) was captured in a study of T cells in Graves' hyperthyroidism and ophthalmopathy. Ten or more counts support this clonotype. Drawn at first hyperthyroidism diagnosis, the blood sample preceded any ophthalmopathy symptoms. J lost 6 bases, V lost 2 bases, and 5 bases had no gene match. CDR3 length: 15 amino acids. Germline values: CDR1 GTSNPN, CDR2 SVGIG (reference sequence). The TCR beta CDR3 regions underwent amplification using RNA transcripts as the source. The TCR CDR3 was amplified in a first-round RT-PCR using the HTBI primer set. Each CDR3 protein gets one entry after TCRdb re-called the multiplex PCR reads with MiXCR. The sample has some 600,000 distinct CDR3 sequences; around 13% are singletons.

This sequence originates from a woman aged 30 to 39 with Graves' hyperthyroidism that later progressed to Graves' ophthalmopathy. The V gene is TRBV30, the J gene TRBJ1-5, with 12 bases that match TRBD1. The specimen was blood. The CDR3: CAWSMGQGAVQPQHF. For the CDR3, the DNA is TGTGCCTGGAGTATGGGACAGGGGGCGGTTCAGCCCCAGCATTTT.